Described below is a single T cell receptor (beta chain) sequence and its context. Germline V gene data show CDR1 as SGHAT and CDR2 as FQNNGV. V dropped 3 bases and J dropped 1; count of bases not matched to a gene: 2. This CDR3 contains 15 residues. This entry comes from a study of blood T cell repertoires in COVID-19. Looking at the study overall: Sources were T cells, B-cell-depleted T cells, or PBMCs; the material itself was cDNA or gDNA.

In the original workflow: The assay estimated nucleated cells by amplifying reference gene primers. Produced via immunoSEQ multiplex PCR; TCRdb's table is partial and in-frame only. V and J calls and clone size come straight from that table; D and trimming were deduced from the DNA. Of 360,000 or so clones in the sample, 90% are singletons; the top ten hold around 7%. This TCR derives from a man between 18 and 29 years old with active or convalescent COVID-19. Sequences were obtained from peripheral blood. This sequence joins TRBV11-2 and TRBJ2-3, with 9 positions matching TRBD2. The CDR3 loop reads CASSFSGRGTDTQYF. CDR3 DNA: TGTGCCAGCAGCTTTAGCGGGAGAGGCACAGATACGCAGTATTTT.